Presented here are 14 T cell receptor beta chains from one specimen sequenced in a study of shared clonotypes between healthy human individuals (dated by TCRdb to the early 2020s). The library was made by the immunoSEQ multiplex PCR assay. As stored in TCRdb, this immuneACCESS dataset retains in-frame rearrangements with V and J assigned. A fraction of the clones does not appear; measured against another copy, unresolved V genes explain less than half of the discrepancy, and the remainder lacks a known reason. The sample table lists 2 million to 2.5 million clones, just over 90% of them with a count of one. The ten biggest clones cover about 1.8% of the sample. CD8 naive samples consisted of CD45RO-negative cells that were positively selected for CCR7, yielding a CD45RA+CCR7+ population without TemRA cells. The sample consisted of naive CD8+ T cells from PBMCs. Taken with the paper, the label for cell subset or site translates to: CD45RA+CCR7+. These receptors were collected from a man aged 18 to 30 in good health. Some clones in this sample may be carry-over from other donors' samples.

The V call is TRBV28, the J call TRBJ2-1; 13 bases are a match to TRBD2. The CDR3 runs to 20 residues. V trimming: 5 bases; J trimming: 4 bases; junction bases outside the gene matches: 17. Germline V gene sequence: CDR1 MDHEN, CDR2 SYDVKM. CDR3 region: CASSPISLTSGRGGYNEQFF. The CDR3 DNA reads TGTGCCAGCAGTCCCATCTCCTTAACTAGCGGGAGGGGGGGGTACAATGAGCAGTTCTTC.

Comments on this clone: The sample holds other DNA sequences that translate to the same CDR3. The V call is TRBV2, the J call TRBJ2-7; 13 positions match TRBD2. The CDR3 is made up of 13 amino acids. CDR1 is SNHLY, CDR2 FYNNEI, per germline. The V segment lost 6 bases and the J segment 4 bases; nucleotides outside the gene matches: 0. The CDR3: CASRGLAGYEQYF. In nucleotides, the CDR3 is TGTGCCAGCAGGGGACTAGCGGGGTACGAGCAGTACTTC. The whole variable domain, filled in from reference TRBV2 and TRBJ2-7, reads EPEVTQTPSHQVTQMGQEVILRCVPISNHLYFYWYRQILGQKVEFLVSFYNNEISEKSEIFDDQFSVERPDGSNFTLKIRSTKLEDSAMYFCASRGLAGYEQYFGPGTRLTVT.

The CDR3 sequence is CAISGASEGGGSTDTQYF. For the CDR3, the DNA is TGTGCCATCAGTGGAGCTAGCGAGGGAGGTGGGAGCACAGATACGCAGTATTTT. The chain combines TRBV10-3 with TRBJ2-3, with D maybe TRBD2 (6 bases). This CDR3 comprises 18 residues. Deletions cut 4 bases from V and 0 bases from J, with 20 bases between. CDR1 ENHRY and CDR2 SYGVKD come from the germline V gene.

The chain couples TRBV27 to TRBJ2-1, with D possibly being TRBD1 (6 bases). Trimming took 3 bases from V and 4 from J, leaving 16 bases between them. Germline CDR1 and CDR2: MNHEY and SMNVEV (reference sequence). CDR3 size: 16 residues. The CDR3 protein is CASSFGQGMEYNEQFF. The CDR3 DNA reads TGTGCCAGCAGTTTCGGCCAGGGGATGGAGTACAATGAGCAGTTCTTC.

CDR3 DNA: TGTGCCAGCAGTCCCCTAGCGGGAGGGCCTGAAGATACGCAGTATTTT. It yields the protein CASSPLAGGPEDTQYF. The chain employs TRBV27 and TRBJ2-3; 12 bases align to TRBD2. Per germline, CDR1 MNHEY and CDR2 SMNVEV (reference sequence). Trimming removed 5 bases from V and 5 bases from J; junction bases left unmatched: 8. The CDR3 sequence is 16 residues long.

This chain joins TRBV27 and TRBJ2-1; TRBD2 aligns across 10 bases. Germline assignment: CDR1 MNHEY and CDR2 SMNVEV (reference sequence). This CDR3 comprises 17 residues. V lost 4 bases to trimming and J lost 6 bases; unmatched junction nucleotides: 12. The CDR3 protein is CASSSTSGYLPFNEQFF. The CDR3 nucleotides read TGTGCCAGCAGTTCGACTAGCGGGTATCTTCCTTTCAATGAGCAGTTCTTC.

The chain employs TRBV7-9 and TRBJ2-6; D tentatively reads TRBD1 or TRBD2 (5 bases each). CDR1 SEHNR and CDR2 FQNEAQ come from the germline V gene (reference sequence). The CDR3 covers 19 residues. Trimming left V 1 base short and J 2 bases short, with 18 bases between. The CDR3 protein is CASSLGDGVLVAGANVLTF. Written as DNA, the CDR3 is TGTGCCAGCAGCTTAGGGGACGGAGTTTTAGTTGCTGGGGCCAACGTCCTGACTTTC.

The rearrangement uses TRBV6-1 and TRBJ1-4, with D hard to call. The germline gives CDR1 MNHNS, CDR2 SASEGT. The CDR3 consists of 17 residues. Trimming removed 2 bases at V and 0 bases at J, with 13 bases between. CDR3 nucleotides: TGTGCCAGCAGTGAACCCTATGACATAGCAACTAATGAAAAACTGTTTTTT. Translation: CASSEPYDIATNEKLFF.

V is TRBV28 and J is TRBJ2-7; D is possibly TRBD1 or TRBD2 (5 bases each). Trimming pared 1 base from V and 12 bases from J, leaving 13 bases between. This CDR3 has 12 amino acids. CDR1 and CDR2 (germline): MDHEN, SYDVKM. The CDR3 loop reads CASSLFEGTVYF. As DNA, the CDR3 is TGTGCCAGCAGTTTATTCGAGGGGACGGTGTACTTC.

The chain combines TRBV9 with TRBJ2-3; the D gene is possibly TRBD1 (6 bases). The CDR3 contains 16 residues. Deletions cut 0 bases from V and 1 base from J, with 12 bases between. CDR1 is SGDLS, CDR2 YYNGEE, per germline. Written as DNA, the CDR3 is TGTGCCAGCAGCGTAGAGATCGAGGGGGGCACAGATACGCAGTATTTT. Translation gives CASSVEIEGGTDTQYF.

The chain couples TRBV29-1 to TRBJ2-1; 12 bases map to TRBD2. The CDR3 sequence is 17 residues long. CDR1 and CDR2 (germline): SQVTM, ANQGSEA. V shed 5 bases, J shed 2 bases, and the junction held 10 bases outside the gene matches. The CDR3 nucleotides read TGCAGCGTTTCGACTAGCGGGAGAGCAATTACCTACAATGAGCAGTTCTTC. Protein product: CSVSTSGRAITYNEQFF.

The chain links TRBV7-3 to TRBJ2-2; D might be TRBD1 or TRBD2, each matching 5 bases. This CDR3 region has 14 residues. Germline V gene lookup returns CDR1 SGHTA and CDR2 FQGTGA. The V end was cut by 1 base, the J end by 4 bases, with 7 bases between. The CDR3 DNA reads TGTGCCAGCAGCTTAAGGGACCGCACCGGGGAGCTGTTTTTT. Encoded protein: CASSLRDRTGELFF. The complete variable domain, with remaining parts taken from reference TRBV7-3 and TRBJ2-2, reads GAGVSQTPSNKVTEKGKYVELRCDPISGHTALYWYRQSLGQGPEFLIYFQGTGAADDSGLPNDRFFAVRPEGSVSTLKIQRTERGDSAVYLCASSLRDRTGELFFGEGSRLTVL.

The chain employs TRBV28 and TRBJ1-2, with D possibly matching TRBD1 (5 bases). The CDR3 spans 14 residues. Germline CDR1 MDHEN, CDR2 SYDVKM. The ends were cut back, 5 bases at V and 4 bases at J, with 14 bases in the middle. The DNA for the CDR3 is TGTGCCAGCAGTCCTCCGGGACGGGGCTATGGCTACACCTTC. Translated: CASSPPGRGYGYTF.

The chain recombines TRBV6-6 with TRBJ1-2; 9 nucleotides line up with TRBD1. The CDR3 spans 16 residues. Trimming removed 6 bases from V and 4 bases from J; junction bases left unmatched: 12. The germline CDR1 and CDR2 sequences are MNHNY and SVGAGI (reference sequence). The CDR3 region is CASRISGTGISYGYTF. The CDR3 DNA is TGTGCCAGCAGAATATCCGGGACAGGGATTTCCTATGGCTACACCTTC.